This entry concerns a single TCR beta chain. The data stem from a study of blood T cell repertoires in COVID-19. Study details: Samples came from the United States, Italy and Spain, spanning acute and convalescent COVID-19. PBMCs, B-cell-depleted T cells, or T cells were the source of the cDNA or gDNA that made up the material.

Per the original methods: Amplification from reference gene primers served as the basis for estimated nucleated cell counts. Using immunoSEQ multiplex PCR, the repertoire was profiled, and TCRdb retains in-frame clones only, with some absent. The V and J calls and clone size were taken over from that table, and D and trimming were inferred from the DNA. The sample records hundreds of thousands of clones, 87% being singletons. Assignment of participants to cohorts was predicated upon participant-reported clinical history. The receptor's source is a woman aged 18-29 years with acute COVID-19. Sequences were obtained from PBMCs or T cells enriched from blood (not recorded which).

The CDR3 reads CASSLTGAGSPLHF. CDR3 coding DNA: TGTGCCAGCAGCTTAACAGGGGCAGGATCACCCCTCCACTTT. This chain connects TRBV11-2 to TRBJ1-6; 7 positions match TRBD1. Germline values: CDR1 SGHAT, CDR2 FQNNGV. The CDR3 length is 14 residues. Trimming took 2 bases from V and 10 from J; bases not matched to a gene: 5.